Listed here are 10 T cell receptor beta chains from one sample, sequenced in a study of T-cell memory formation after mild COVID-19. TCRdb reprocessed the 5' RACE reads with MiXCR, giving one entry per CDR3 protein. The repertoire includes over 120,000 distinct CDR3 sequences, roughly 21% of them detected once, and 2% to 2.5% sits in the top ten. The sequenced sample was PBMCs or a T cell subset sorted from them (not recorded which). The receptor set was obtained from an adult woman who had mild COVID-19 (a few samples of this study predate the infection). Cell type and time point are not known.

The gene calls are TRBV7-9 and TRBJ2-1, with 7 bases that match TRBD2. Germline CDR1 and CDR2: SEHNR and FQNEAQ (reference sequence). The CDR3 spans 17 residues. Germline trimming cut 3 bases from V and 4 bases from J; bases unmatched to any gene: 12. The CDR3 DNA reads TGTGCCAGCAGCTTGTGGGCGGGAGATTTTTGGTACAATGAGCAGTTCTTC. This translates into CASSLWAGDFWYNEQFF.

The chain uses TRBV12-3 or TRBV12-4 and TRBJ1-1; possible D gene TRBD1, 6 bases. The germline V and J ends were trimmed by 7 bases and 0 bases, with 15 bases remaining between them. This CDR3 is 15 amino acids long. CDR3 amino acids: CASNPARGLNTEAFF. For the CDR3, the DNA is TGTGCCAGCAATCCTGCCAGGGGATTGAACACTGAAGCTTTCTTT.

The chain has TRBV12-3 or TRBV12-4 and TRBJ1-5; tentative D call: TRBD1 (6 bases). The CDR3 is made up of 16 amino acids. Trimming left V 5 bases short and J 7 bases short, with 21 bases between. CDR3 sequence reads: CASSPTIGGGGQPQHF. In DNA form, the CDR3 reads TGTGCCAGCAGTCCAACGATCGGGGGAGGGGGACAGCCCCAGCATTTT.

This clonotype appeared a few times. The rearrangement joins TRBV7-9 to TRBJ1-4; D unresolved. In germline, CDR1 is SEHNR, CDR2 FQNEAQ (reference sequence). The CDR3 spans 12 residues. V was shortened by 11 bases and J by 7 bases, with 14 bases between the two germline ends. The CDR3 loop is CAGAATPEKLFF. The CDR3, as DNA: TGTGCCGGCGCAGCTACTCCTGAAAAACTGTTTTTT.

The V gene is TRBV5-1, the J gene TRBJ2-7, with a tentative D call TRBD1 (6 bases). Between the trimmed V and J ends, which lost 0 bases and 4 bases, there was a span of 8 bases. The CDR3 runs 13 residues. Germline V gene data show CDR1 as SGHRS and CDR2 as YFSETQ. The CDR3 sequence: CASSLDREYEQYF. In nucleotides, the CDR3 is TGCGCCAGCAGCTTGGACAGGGAGTACGAGCAGTACTTC.

This clonotype was detected a few times. J is TRBJ2-5 and V is TRBV5-1; TRBD2 agrees at 9 bases. With 0 bases clipped from V and 1 base from J, the junction kept 7 bases outside the gene matches. This CDR3 is built from 17 residues. The germline CDR1 and CDR2 sequences are SGHRS and YFSETQ. CDR3: CASSLAGSGGFQETQYF. The CDR3 nucleotides read TGCGCCAGCAGCTTGGCCGGGAGCGGGGGGTTCCAAGAGACCCAGTACTTC.

The V gene is TRBV6-5, the J gene TRBJ1-1; TRBD1 matches 8 bases. J gave up 1 base and V 2 bases, and 6 bases lay outside the gene matches. Per germline, CDR1 MNHEY and CDR2 SVGAGI. This CDR3 contains 16 residues. The CDR3 bases are TGTGCCAGCAGTTACGGACAGGGCCGGGGGAACACTGAAGCTTTCTTT. Amino acids: CASSYGQGRGNTEAFF.

This clonotype was seen a handful of times. This rearrangement joins TRBV7-6 to TRBJ2-3, with 9 bases identical to TRBD2. The V and J ends lost 0 bases and 6 bases, in that order; junction bases with no gene match: 10. Per the germline V gene, CDR1 is SGHVS and CDR2 is FNYEAQ. The CDR3 runs to 17 residues. The CDR3 DNA is TGTGCCAGCAGCTTAGCGGTGTTAGCGGGAGCGGGGGATACGCAGTATTTT. Protein product: CASSLAVLAGAGDTQYF.

This clonotype showed up just a few times. The chain couples TRBV27 to TRBJ2-1, with a possible D match to TRBD2 (6 bases). The CDR3 spans 14 residues. V was pared by 6 bases and J by 9 bases, with 18 bases between. From germline, CDR1 is MNHEY and CDR2 SMNVEV (reference sequence). CDR3 in amino acids: CASRHGGSRGEQFF. DNA for the CDR3: TGTGCCAGCAGGCATGGGGGGAGTAGGGGTGAGCAGTTCTTC.

This clonotype appeared a few times. The V gene is TRBV19, the J gene TRBJ2-7; 10 bases agree with TRBD1. The CDR3 loop spans 14 amino acids. V lost 5 bases to trimming and J lost 5 bases; unmatched junction nucleotides: 6. The germline V gene encodes CDR1 LNHDA and CDR2 SQIVND (reference sequence). The CDR3 DNA follows: TGTGCCAGTAGTCGGGACAGGGGTCGCGACGAGCAGTACTTC. Translated: CASSRDRGRDEQYF.